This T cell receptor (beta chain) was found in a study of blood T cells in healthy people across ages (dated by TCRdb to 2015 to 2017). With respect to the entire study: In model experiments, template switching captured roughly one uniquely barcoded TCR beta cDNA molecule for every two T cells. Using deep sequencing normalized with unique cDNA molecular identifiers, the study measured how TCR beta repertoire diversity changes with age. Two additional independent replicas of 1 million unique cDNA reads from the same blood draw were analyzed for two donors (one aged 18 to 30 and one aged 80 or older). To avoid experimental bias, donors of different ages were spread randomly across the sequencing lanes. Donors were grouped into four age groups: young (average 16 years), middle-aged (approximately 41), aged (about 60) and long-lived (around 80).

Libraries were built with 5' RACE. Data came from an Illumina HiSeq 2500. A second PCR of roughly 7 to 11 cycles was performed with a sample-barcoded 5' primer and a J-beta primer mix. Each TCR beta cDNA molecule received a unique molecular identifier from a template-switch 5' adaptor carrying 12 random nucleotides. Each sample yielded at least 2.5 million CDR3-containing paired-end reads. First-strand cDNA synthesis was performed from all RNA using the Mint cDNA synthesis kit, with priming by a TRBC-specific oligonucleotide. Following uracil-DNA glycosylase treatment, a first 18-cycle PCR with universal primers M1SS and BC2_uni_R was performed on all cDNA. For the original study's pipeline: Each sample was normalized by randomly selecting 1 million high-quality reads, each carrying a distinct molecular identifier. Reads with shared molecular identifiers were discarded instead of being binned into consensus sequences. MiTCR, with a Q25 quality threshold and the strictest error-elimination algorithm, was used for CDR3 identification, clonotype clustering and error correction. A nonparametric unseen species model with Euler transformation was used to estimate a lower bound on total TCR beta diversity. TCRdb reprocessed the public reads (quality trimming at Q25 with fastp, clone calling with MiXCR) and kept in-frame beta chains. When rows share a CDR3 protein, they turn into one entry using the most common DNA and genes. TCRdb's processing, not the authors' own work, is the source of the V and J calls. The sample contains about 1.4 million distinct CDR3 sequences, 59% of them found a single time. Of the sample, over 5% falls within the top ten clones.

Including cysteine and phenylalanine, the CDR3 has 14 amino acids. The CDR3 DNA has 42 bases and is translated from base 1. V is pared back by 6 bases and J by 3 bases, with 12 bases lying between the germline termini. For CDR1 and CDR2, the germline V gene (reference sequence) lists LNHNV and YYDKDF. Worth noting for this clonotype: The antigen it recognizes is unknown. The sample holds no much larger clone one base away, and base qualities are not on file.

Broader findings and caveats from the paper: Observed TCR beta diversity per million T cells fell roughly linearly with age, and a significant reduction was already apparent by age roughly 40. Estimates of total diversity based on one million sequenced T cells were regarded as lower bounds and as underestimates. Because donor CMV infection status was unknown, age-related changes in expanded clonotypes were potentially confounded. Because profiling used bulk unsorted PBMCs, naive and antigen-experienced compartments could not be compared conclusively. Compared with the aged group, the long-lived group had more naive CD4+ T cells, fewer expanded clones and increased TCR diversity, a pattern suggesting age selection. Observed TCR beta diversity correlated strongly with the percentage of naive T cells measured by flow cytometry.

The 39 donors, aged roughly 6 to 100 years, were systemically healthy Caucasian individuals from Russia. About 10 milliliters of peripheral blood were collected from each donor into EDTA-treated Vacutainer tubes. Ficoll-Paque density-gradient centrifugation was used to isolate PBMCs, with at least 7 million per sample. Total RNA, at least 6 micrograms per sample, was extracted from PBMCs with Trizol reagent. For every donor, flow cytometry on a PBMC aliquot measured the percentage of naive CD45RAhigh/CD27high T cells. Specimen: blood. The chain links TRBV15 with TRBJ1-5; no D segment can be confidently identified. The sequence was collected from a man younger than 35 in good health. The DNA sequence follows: TGTGCCACCAGGAGACCGGGAAACAATCAGCCCCAGCATTTT. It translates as CATRRPGNNQPQHF.